This T cell receptor (beta chain) is from a study of OX40 agonist ivuxolimab in advanced cancers. About the study: Given to patients was ivuxolimab, an agonistic anti-OX40 (CD134) antibody.

Patients were ineligible given autoimmune disease history or systemic immunosuppression. This CDR3 is 19 amino acids long. The V gene's germline CDR1 is LGHNA and CDR2 YNFKEQ. The ends lost 4 bases at V and 0 bases at J; junction bases unmatched: 13. TCRdb's table, derived via immunoSEQ multiplex PCR, lists solely in-frame clones and lacks some. Of roughly 41,000 clones detected, 88% appear once; the ten largest clones hold about 56%. This specimen was CD4+ or CD8+ T cells sorted from blood, taken in a trial of the OX40 agonist ivuxolimab. This chain joins TRBV4-2 and TRBJ2-7; 12 nucleotides align to TRBD2. The source of this sequence is an adult with an advanced solid tumor such as melanoma, head and neck, liver or kidney cancer. Written as DNA, the CDR3 is TGTGCCAGCAGCCCTGCGAACCTAGCGGGAGGGTCTAACTCCTACGAGCAGTACTTC. Residues: CASSPANLAGGSNSYEQYF.